These 28 T cell receptor beta chains originate from one sample sequenced in a study of cytotoxic CD8 clonotypes in ibrutinib-treated CLL. TCRdb's copy holds only in-frame clones and misses some; the assay was immunoSEQ multiplex PCR. The repertoire holds about 40,000 clones, approximately 70% seen once, with around a tenth in the top ten. Material: PBMCs, obtained at disease progression, from a patient treated with ibrutinib. These receptors all come from a human donor with chronic lymphocytic leukemia.

The gene calls are TRBV6-5 and TRBJ2-3; a weak D match, TRBD1 (6 bases). Germline CDR1 MNHEY, CDR2 SVGAGI. This CDR3 has 14 amino acids. V was clipped by 11 bases and J by 0 bases, with 15 bases between them. The CDR3 loop is CARRDRSSTDTQYF. CDR3 DNA sequence: TGTGCCCGGCGTGACAGGTCTAGCACAGATACGCAGTATTTT.

The chain couples TRBV30 to TRBJ1-2, with 7 bases lining up with TRBD1. V lost 8 bases to trimming and J lost 8 bases; unmatched junction nucleotides: 8. The CDR3 sequence is 11 residues long. CDR1 is GTSNPN and CDR2 is SVGIG in the germline V gene (reference sequence). The CDR3 here is CARDRDRGYTF. CDR3 bases: TGTGCCCGTGACCGGGACAGAGGCTACACCTTC. The full variable domain, in which reference TRBV30 and TRBJ1-2 provide the parts outside the CDR3, is SQTIHQWPATLVQPVGSPLSLECTVEGTSNPNLYWYRQAAGRGLQLLFYSVGIGQISSEVPQNLSASRPQDRQFILSSKKLLLSDSGFYLCARDRDRGYTFGSGTRLTVV.

J is TRBJ1-1 and V is TRBV19; D call uncertain. V lost 3 bases to trimming and J lost 7 bases, with 12 bases between them. The CDR3 totals 13 residues. In germline, CDR1 is LNHDA, CDR2 SQIVND (reference sequence). This CDR3 is CASSIKDGGEAFF. The CDR3 DNA sequence: TGTGCCAGTAGTATCAAGGACGGCGGTGAAGCTTTCTTT.

This clone is medium-sized. The chain links TRBV29-1 to TRBJ2-1; D gene ambiguous. Germline CDR1 SQVTM, CDR2 ANQGSEA. The CDR3 contains 15 residues. The V gene lost 0 bases and the J gene lost 4 bases, with 13 bases spanning the gap. The CDR3, as DNA: TGCAGCGTTGAAGATCTTTATGACCCTTACAATGAGCAGTTCTTC. This codes for CSVEDLYDPYNEQFF.

The rearrangement uses TRBV5-6 and TRBJ1-3; D unclear. The CDR3 totals 15 residues. Germline assignment: CDR1 SGHDT and CDR2 YYEEEE. The V gene lost 0 bases and the J gene lost 2 bases, with 9 bases spanning the gap. Written as DNA, the CDR3 is TGTGCCAGCAGCTTGGATCCCTGGGCTGGAAACACCATATATTTT. It is translated as CASSLDPWAGNTIYF. Full variable domain (rest looked up from reference TRBV5-6 and TRBJ1-3): DAGVTQSPTHLIKTRGQQVTLRCSPKSGHDTVSWYQQALGQGPQFIFQYYEEEERQRGNFPDRFSGHQFPNYSSELNVNALLLGDSALYLCASSLDPWAGNTIYFGEGSWLTVV.

The chain recombines TRBV7-9 with TRBJ1-2; D might be TRBD1 (5 bases). This CDR3 is built from 14 residues. Germline CDR1 SEHNR, CDR2 FQNEAQ (reference sequence). Trimming cost V 0 bases and J 7 bases, with 12 bases left between them. The CDR3 DNA sequence: TGTGCCAGCAGCTTAGCGGGGACGGCCGGTGGCTACACCTTC. Protein sequence: CASSLAGTAGGYTF.

Of note for this clone: Distinct nucleotide sequences in the sample also encode this CDR3. The rearrangement links TRBV27 to TRBJ2-1; D remains ambiguous. CDR1 and CDR2 (germline): MNHEY, SMNVEV (reference sequence). Trimming removed 6 bases at V and 4 bases at J, with 4 bases between. The length of the CDR3 is 11 residues. This CDR3 reads CASSHYNEQFF. The CDR3 DNA reads TGTGCCAGCAGCCATTACAATGAGCAGTTCTTC.

This clone appeared once. Its ends do not fully match the called genes, so a read error is possible. The chain uses TRBV7-7 and TRBJ2-5; D perhaps matches TRBD1 (6 bases). Germline V gene data show CDR1 as SSHAT and CDR2 as FNYEAQ (reference sequence). The CDR3 length is 16 residues. The CDR3 bases are TGTGCTAGCAGCCCCGGTAGGGGGACGTTCCAAGAGACCCAGTACTTC. This translates into CASSPGRGTFQETQYF.

This clone was observed a single time. The J gene is TRBJ2-1, the V gene TRBV9; the D gene is possibly TRBD2 (5 bases). The V end lost 4 bases, the J end lost 6 bases, and 17 bases lay between the germline ends. Germline V gene lookup returns CDR1 SGDLS and CDR2 YYNGEE. The CDR3 consists of 15 residues. The CDR3: CASSTRVEIVNEQFF. As DNA, the CDR3 is TGTGCCAGCAGCACGAGGGTAGAGATAGTCAATGAGCAGTTCTTC.

This clone was seen more than once but under ten times. The gene calls are TRBV6-5 and TRBJ2-7, with D hard to call. V was cut by 4 bases and J by 2 bases, with 3 bases left in between. Germline V lookup: CDR1 MNHEY, CDR2 SVGAGI. The CDR3 is made up of 11 amino acids. The CDR3 sequence: CASSSAYEQYF. CDR3 sequence (DNA): TGTGCCAGCAGTTCTGCCTACGAGCAGTACTTC.

This rearrangement joins TRBV11-2 to TRBJ2-7; the D gene is possibly TRBD2 (6 bases). The CDR3 covers 13 residues. Trimming took 0 bases from V and 6 from J, leaving 9 bases between them. Germline V CDR1 and CDR2: SGHAT, FQNNGV. This CDR3 reads CASSLDGGSEQYF. CDR3 nucleotides: TGTGCCAGCAGCTTAGATGGGGGGAGCGAGCAGTACTTC.

This chain connects TRBV9 to TRBJ2-3; the D is unclear. The CDR3 has 16 residues. V was cut by 2 bases and J by 4 bases, with 17 bases left in between. Germline lookup yields CDR1 SGDLS and CDR2 YYNGEE. The CDR3 sequence is CASSVRSTWSADTQYF. The CDR3 DNA is TGTGCCAGCAGCGTCCGATCAACGTGGTCGGCAGATACGCAGTATTTT.

The rearrangement links TRBV13 to TRBJ2-2; 8 positions match TRBD2. CDR1 and CDR2 (germline): PRHDT, FYEKMQ (reference sequence). This CDR3 is built from 16 residues. V lost 5 bases, J lost 5 bases, and 10 bases stayed unmatched. Written as DNA, the CDR3 is TGTGCCAGCAGCCATACAAGCGGGGGCGGGACCGGGGAGCTGTTTTTT. This sequence encodes CASSHTSGGGTGELFF.

V gene TRBV9 combines with J gene TRBJ2-3; D uncertain. The CDR3 is 14 residues long. CDR1 and CDR2 from the germline V gene are SGDLS and YYNGEE. Deletions cut 0 bases from V and 2 bases from J, with 7 bases between. The DNA for the CDR3 is TGTGCCAGCAGCGTAGCTGCACACACAGATACGCAGTATTTT. Amino acids: CASSVAAHTDTQYF.

CDR3: CASSILAGVAEQYF. CDR3 nucleotides: TGTGCCAGCAGCATTCTAGCGGGAGTAGCCGAGCAGTACTTC. The chain recombines TRBV21-1 with TRBJ2-7; the table's D gene call, TRBD2, was not cross checked with the DNA. TRBV21-1 is a listed pseudogene. This CDR3 spans 14 amino acids.

Note on this clone: Different DNA sequences within this sample yield the same CDR3. The chain links TRBV6-1 to TRBJ1-4, with D perhaps TRBD1 (5 bases). Germline values: CDR1 MNHNS, CDR2 SASEGT. This CDR3 contains 15 residues. The V and J ends lost 3 bases and 1 base respectively, with 9 bases between them. CDR3 coding DNA: TGTGCCAGCAGTGATAAGGGGAGAACTAATGAAAAACTGTTTTTT. This gives the protein CASSDKGRTNEKLFF.

The chain is built from TRBV10-3 and TRBJ2-5; 10 positions match TRBD2. Losses at the gene ends were 6 bases for V and 5 bases for J; bases not matched to a gene: 6. This CDR3 has 14 residues. Germline V lookup: CDR1 ENHRY, CDR2 SYGVKD. The CDR3 protein is CAISSGTSDETQYF. CDR3 bases: TGTGCCATCAGCTCCGGGACTAGCGACGAGACCCAGTACTTC.

The chain links TRBV9 to TRBJ2-7; possibly TRBD2 for D (6 bases). This CDR3 spans 14 amino acids. Trimming took off 4 bases at V and 5 bases at J, with 16 bases between the two ends. Per the germline V gene, CDR1 is SGDLS and CDR2 is YYNGEE. CDR3 nucleotide sequence: TGTGCCAGCAGCTTTGGAGGGCTCGCCGACGAGCAGTACTTC. Encoded protein: CASSFGGLADEQYF.

The CDR3 spells CASSLVGGNTDTQYF. The CDR3 bases are TGCGCCAGCAGCTTGGTAGGGGGCAACACAGATACGCAGTATTTT. The chain links TRBV5-1 to TRBJ2-3; 7 nucleotides align to TRBD1. Germline values: CDR1 SGHRS, CDR2 YFSETQ. V was clipped by 0 bases and J by 2 bases; unmatched bases: 3. CDR3 size: 15 residues.

The genes are TRBV30 and TRBJ1-1; 7 nucleotides agree with TRBD1. This CDR3 is built from 15 residues. V shed 2 bases and J 5 bases; nucleotides not matched to a gene: 11. CDR1 is GTSNPN and CDR2 is SVGIG in the germline V gene (reference sequence). Written as DNA, the CDR3 is TGTGCCTGGAGTCCTGGGAGGGGGCTACGAACTGAAGCTTTCTTT. Amino acids: CAWSPGRGLRTEAFF.

V gene TRBV6-5 combines with J gene TRBJ2-7, with D unresolved. The CDR3 runs 14 residues. Germline lookup yields CDR1 MNHEY and CDR2 SVGAGI. Trimming removed 2 bases at V and 5 bases at J, with 13 bases between. The CDR3 nucleotides read TGTGCCAGCAGTTACGATTCGCGAGGAAACGAGCAGTACTTC. The encoded protein is CASSYDSRGNEQYF.

This clone occurred a few times. The chain recombines TRBV28 with TRBJ2-7; a possible D gene is TRBD2 (7 bases). The CDR3 runs to 12 residues. Trimming shortened V by 10 bases and J by 4 bases, and 14 bases separated the two germline ends. Germline assignment: CDR1 MDHEN and CDR2 SYDVKM. The CDR3 here is CATRSGTYEQYF. In nucleotides, the CDR3 is TGTGCCACCAGGAGCGGGACATACGAGCAGTACTTC. Drawing the rest from reference TRBV28 and TRBJ2-7, the complete variable domain is DVKVTQSSRYLVKRTGEKVFLECVQDMDHENMFWYRQDPGLGLRLIYFSYDVKMKEKGDIPEGYSVSREKKERFSLILESASTNQTSMYLCATRSGTYEQYFGPGTRLTVT.

V and J are TRBV28 and TRBJ1-5; D gene ambiguous. Between the trimmed V and J ends, which lost 7 bases and 6 bases, there was a span of 13 bases. This CDR3 is built from 13 residues. From germline, CDR1 is MDHEN and CDR2 SYDVKM. The CDR3 bases are TGTGCCAGCAACCCGGGATCAACTCAGCCCCAGCATTTT. It specifies CASNPGSTQPQHF.

This clone was observed a handful of times. The rearrangement links TRBV9 to TRBJ2-5; the D call may be TRBD1 or TRBD2 (6 bases each). V was clipped by 0 bases and J by 5 bases, with 11 bases between them. This CDR3 has 14 residues. CDR1 SGDLS and CDR2 YYNGEE come from the germline V gene. CDR3 nucleotides: TGTGCCAGCAGCGTAGGTCAGGGGAGGGAGACCCAGTACTTC. This encodes CASSVGQGRETQYF.

The J gene is TRBJ1-1, the V gene TRBV19; D is undetermined. V was shortened by 1 base and J by 3 bases, with 9 bases between the two germline ends. CDR3 size: 14 residues. Germline assignment: CDR1 LNHDA and CDR2 SQIVND (reference sequence). The CDR3 reads CASSIGQQYTEAFF. The CDR3 DNA is TGTGCCAGTAGTATAGGGCAGCAGTACACTGAAGCTTTCTTT.

The CDR3 spells CASSLGGLARGWTGELFF. The CDR3 nucleotides are TGTGCCAGCAGCTTAGGTGGACTAGCCCGGGGGTGGACCGGGGAGCTGTTTTTT. The chain is built from TRBV7-6 and TRBJ2-2; 8 bases line up with TRBD2. The CDR3 length is 18 residues. The germline CDR1 and CDR2 sequences are SGHVS and FNYEAQ. The trim removed 1 base at V and 5 bases at J, leaving 12 bases unmatched.

The rearrangement links TRBV4-1 to TRBJ2-1; 12 nucleotides agree with TRBD2. CDR1 is MGHRA, CDR2 YSYEKL, per germline. The CDR3 is 15 amino acids. Trimming took 0 bases from V and 10 from J; bases not matched to a gene: 4. The CDR3 sequence is CASSQDFTSGGEQFF. The DNA of the CDR3 is TGCGCCAGCAGCCAAGATTTCACTAGCGGGGGGGAGCAGTTCTTC.

This chain joins TRBV27 and TRBJ1-2; TRBD1 matches at 7 bases. The CDR3 runs to 16 residues. Germline V gene lookup returns CDR1 MNHEY and CDR2 SMNVEV (reference sequence). J gave up 1 base and V 3 bases, and 8 bases lay outside the gene matches. In DNA form, the CDR3 reads TGTGCCAGCAGTTTCCTGGGACAGACTTTTAACTATGGCTACACCTTC. This encodes CASSFLGQTFNYGYTF.